Sequencing of this T cell receptor (beta chain) was carried out in a study of OX40 agonist ivuxolimab in advanced cancers. Study background: From about 23 to 85 years was the age range, with a mean of about 56 years, and approximately 84% were male. Study findings and constraints: Researchers report that CD8+ T cells had, on average, more expanded clones than CD4+.

Data came from immunoSEQ multiplex PCR; TCRdb stores just in-frame clones and leaves some out. The sample has some 61,000 clones; over 60% are singletons. On this clone: Its target is not known.

Systemic immunosuppression or autoimmune disease history was grounds to exclude patients. On cycle 4 day 1 and cycle 7 day 1, as well as at baseline, blood was sampled. CDR1 and CDR2 (germline): SGHNT, YYREEE (reference sequence). V was trimmed by 10 bases and J by 2 bases, leaving 12 bases between them. The CDR3 covers 13 residues. The chain combines TRBV5-4 with TRBJ2-2; D not certain. The sequence was obtained from an adult with an advanced solid tumor such as melanoma, head and neck, liver or kidney cancer. The sequenced sample was CD4+ or CD8+ T cells sorted from blood, obtained in a trial of the OX40 agonist ivuxolimab. CDR3 loop: CASRGGNTGELFF. In DNA, the CDR3 is TGTGCCTCCCGAGGCGGTAACACCGGGGAGCTGTTTTTT.